The 32 T cell receptor beta chains reported below all come from one sample, sequenced in a study of T cell changes during pregnancy in multiple sclerosis. This table comes from immunoSEQ multiplex PCR, and its TCRdb copy is limited to in-frame clones, with some not included. The data hold some 70,000 clones, with roughly 89% observed a single time. The sample consisted of peripheral blood, taken after pregnancy. All receptors come from a female donor in good health, enrolled as a control in a pregnancy study.

This chain joins TRBV6-5 and TRBJ1-2; 10 nucleotides agree with TRBD1. CDR1 is MNHEY, CDR2 SVGAGI, per germline. CDR3 size: 15 residues. After removal of 6 bases from V and 3 bases from J, the junction contained 7 bases not matched to a gene. CDR3 bases: TGTGCCAGCAGCCGACCCGGGACAGGGGACTATGGCTACACCTTC. As protein: CASSRPGTGDYGYTF.

V usage is TRBV28 and J usage is TRBJ2-7; D might be TRBD1 (6 bases). The CDR3 extends over 13 amino acids. Germline V gives CDR1 MDHEN, CDR2 SYDVKM. V lost 6 bases, J lost 2 bases, and 11 bases lay in between. As DNA, the CDR3 is TGTGCCAGCAGCTCAACAGGGACCTACGAGCAGTACTTC. Translation gives CASSSTGTYEQYF. Together with reference TRBV28 and TRBJ2-7, the CDR3 gives the full variable domain: DVKVTQSSRYLVKRTGEKVFLECVQDMDHENMFWYRQDPGLGLRLIYFSYDVKMKEKGDIPEGYSVSREKKERFSLILESASTNQTSMYLCASSSTGTYEQYFGPGTRLTVT.

The chain couples TRBV4-1 to TRBJ2-5; TRBD2 agrees at 11 bases. Losses at the gene ends were 4 bases for V and 2 bases for J; bases not matched to a gene: 0. The CDR3 is 14 residues long. Per germline, CDR1 MGHRA and CDR2 YSYEKL. The CDR3 reads CASSRLAGQETQYF. The CDR3, as DNA: TGCGCCAGCAGCCGACTAGCGGGACAAGAGACCCAGTACTTC.

The chain carries TRBV19 and TRBJ2-1; no clear D gene. V was clipped by 5 bases and J by 6 bases, with 5 bases between them. Germline V gene lookup returns CDR1 LNHDA and CDR2 SQIVND (reference sequence). This CDR3 region has 11 residues. The CDR3 loop is CASSQFNEQFF. The CDR3 bases are TGTGCCAGTAGTCAGTTCAATGAGCAGTTCTTC.

V gene TRBV5-6 combines with J gene TRBJ2-7, with 12 bases identical to TRBD2. This CDR3 has 15 amino acids. V lost 3 bases and J lost 4; bases outside the gene matches: 5. Germline V gives CDR1 SGHDT, CDR2 YYEEEE. CDR3 bases: TGTGCCAGCAGCTCACCGGGACTAGCGGGTTACGAGCAGTACTTC. It translates to CASSSPGLAGYEQYF.

The chain employs TRBV18 and TRBJ2-1, with a weak D call TRBD2 (6 bases). V shed 0 bases and J shed 7 bases, with 16 bases lying between them. The CDR3 covers 16 residues. CDR1 KGHSH and CDR2 LQKENI come from the germline V gene. CDR3: CASSPPFLLGGNEQFF. The CDR3 DNA reads as TGTGCCAGCTCACCACCGTTTCTCCTTGGAGGGAATGAGCAGTTCTTC.

The V call is TRBV2, the J call TRBJ1-5; D not certain. Germline V gene sequence: CDR1 SNHLY, CDR2 FYNNEI. This CDR3 comprises 15 residues. With 4 bases removed from V and 1 base from J, the gap between germline ends came to 11 bases. The CDR3 region is CASSVRGPSNQPQHF. The CDR3 nucleotides read TGTGCCAGCAGTGTAAGAGGTCCGAGCAATCAGCCCCAGCATTTT.

V and J are TRBV5-6 and TRBJ1-1; D gene ambiguous. CDR3 length equals 15 residues. Trimming removed 0 bases from V and 5 bases from J, with 14 bases in between. Per the germline V gene, CDR1 is SGHDT and CDR2 is YYEEEE. DNA for the CDR3: TGTGCCAGCAGCTTGGGGCGGCCCCTGGAGACTGAAGCTTTCTTT. It specifies CASSLGRPLETEAFF.

The chain combines TRBV5-5 with TRBJ2-7; 8 bases agree with TRBD2. The CDR3 runs to 17 residues. Germline V lookup: CDR1 SGHKS, CDR2 YYEKEE (reference sequence). V was clipped by 0 bases and J by 3 bases; unmatched bases: 11. As DNA, the CDR3 is TGTGCCAGCAGCTTGGCCGAGTCCGGGAGGGGCCTCTACGAGCAGTACTTC. It specifies CASSLAESGRGLYEQYF.

This clone was counted a single time. The rearrangement joins TRBV11-2 to TRBJ1-5; weak D call: TRBD1 (6 bases). The CDR3 contains 15 residues. CDR1 is SGHAT, CDR2 FQNNGV, per germline. V was cut by 1 base and J by 7 bases, with 14 bases left in between. CDR3: CASSLGGGEGQPQHF. CDR3 bases: TGTGCCAGCAGCTTAGGCGGGGGCGAGGGGCAGCCCCAGCATTTT. Full variable domain (outside the CDR3, taken from reference TRBV11-2 and TRBJ1-5): EAGVAQSPRYKIIEKRQSVAFWCNPISGHATLYWYQQILGQGPKLLIQFQNNGVVDDSQLPKDRFSAERLKGVDSTLKIQPAKLEDSAVYLCASSLGGGEGQPQHFGDGTRLSIL.

This rearrangement joins TRBV7-9 to TRBJ2-5, with unresolved D. Trimming pared 10 bases from V and 13 bases from J, leaving 19 bases between. This CDR3 comprises 11 residues. Germline CDR1 is SEHNR and CDR2 is FQNEAQ (reference sequence). For the CDR3, the DNA is TGTGCCACTATGTTTTCTCGATGGTCGTACTTC. This sequence encodes CATMFSRWSYF.

CDR3 nucleotides: TGCGCCAGCAGCGACAGCCAAGAGACCCAGTACTTC. The encoded protein is CASSDSQETQYF. The chain is built from TRBV4-3 and TRBJ2-5, with a tentative D call TRBD1 (5 bases). The CDR3 extends over 12 amino acids. V was clipped by 5 bases and J by 1 base, with 5 bases between them. Per germline, CDR1 LGHNA and CDR2 YSLEER.

The chain carries TRBV7-7 and TRBJ2-7; D is unclear. Between the trimmed V and J ends, which lost 3 bases and 3 bases, there was a span of 9 bases. CDR3 size: 13 residues. Per germline, CDR1 SSHAT and CDR2 FNYEAQ (reference sequence). This CDR3 reads CASSFNSNYEQYF. The CDR3 DNA follows: TGTGCCAGCAGCTTTAACAGCAACTACGAGCAGTACTTC.

CDR3 sequence reads: CASSSGDSPKFF. CDR3 bases: TGTGCCAGCAGCTCGGGGGACTCCCCCAAGTTCTTC. This chain connects TRBV7-8 to TRBJ2-1, with D perhaps matching TRBD2 (6 bases). V lost 4 bases, J lost 14 bases, and 15 bases lay in between. The CDR3 sequence is 12 residues long. The germline V gene has CDR1 SGHVS and CDR2 FQNEAQ.

The sample holds one count of this clone. This chain links TRBV19 with TRBJ2-3; 9 nucleotides agree with TRBD2. J lost 2 bases, V lost 3 bases, and 9 bases had no gene match. The CDR3 consists of 17 residues. Germline values: CDR1 LNHDA, CDR2 SQIVND (reference sequence). In nucleotides, the CDR3 is TGTGCCAGTAGTATCCGAGCGGGAGGCGCTTCCACAGATACGCAGTATTTT. Translation gives CASSIRAGGASTDTQYF. Full variable domain (rest looked up from reference TRBV19 and TRBJ2-3): DGGITQSPKYLFRKEGQNVTLSCEQNLNHDAMYWYRQDPGQGLRLIYYSQIVNDFQKGDIAEGYSVSREKKESFPLTVTSAQKNPTAFYLCASSIRAGGASTDTQYFGPGTRLTVL.

This chain joins TRBV4-1 and TRBJ2-1; D unresolved. V was shortened by 0 bases and J by 7 bases, with 19 bases between the two germline ends. CDR1 is MGHRA and CDR2 is YSYEKL in the germline V gene. The CDR3 sequence is 17 residues long. This chain's CDR3 is CASSQDLARYLSNEQFF. CDR3 bases: TGCGCCAGCAGCCAAGATCTGGCGAGGTATCTTTCGAATGAGCAGTTCTTC.

CDR3 nucleotides: TGTGCCAGGGGTCCGGGACAGGGTACCTACGAGCAGTACTTC. Residues: CARGPGQGTYEQYF. The rearrangement links TRBV2 to TRBJ2-7, with 9 bases matching TRBD1. The germline gives CDR1 SNHLY, CDR2 FYNNEI. This CDR3 is built from 14 residues. Germline trimming cut 9 bases from V and 2 bases from J; bases unmatched to any gene: 8. Full variable domain (rest looked up from reference TRBV2 and TRBJ2-7): EPEVTQTPSHQVTQMGQEVILRCVPISNHLYFYWYRQILGQKVEFLVSFYNNEISEKSEIFDDQFSVERPDGSNFTLKIRSTKLEDSAMYFCARGPGQGTYEQYFGPGTRLTVT.

The chain combines TRBV4-2 with TRBJ2-5; no reliable D call. CDR3 length: 12 amino acids. Deletions cut 1 base from V and 4 bases from J, with 4 bases between. Germline loops: CDR1 LGHNA, CDR2 YNFKEQ. CDR3 sequence reads: CASSQVRETQYF. The CDR3 DNA reads as TGTGCCAGCAGCCAAGTCCGAGAGACCCAGTACTTC.

The gene calls are TRBV6-5 and TRBJ1-5, with D perhaps matching TRBD1 (5 bases). CDR1 is MNHEY and CDR2 is SVGAGI in the germline V gene. This CDR3 comprises 14 residues. V was shortened by 0 bases and J by 4 bases, with 7 bases between the two germline ends. The CDR3 reads CASSYSRANQPQHF. In nucleotides, the CDR3 is TGTGCCAGCAGTTACTCCAGGGCAAATCAGCCCCAGCATTTT.

The chain recombines TRBV28 with TRBJ2-6; 8 bases match TRBD1. The CDR3 runs to 16 residues. Germline CDR1 reads MDHEN; CDR2 reads SYDVKM. V dropped 6 bases and J dropped 2; count of bases not matched to a gene: 6. DNA for the CDR3: TGTGCCAGCAGACGTTACAGGGGGACTGGGGCCAACGTCCTGACTTTC. Residues: CASRRYRGTGANVLTF.

V is TRBV5-4 and J is TRBJ2-2; 12 positions agree with TRBD2. Trimming took 2 bases from V and 4 from J; bases not matched to a gene: 3. This CDR3 region has 16 residues. Germline lookup yields CDR1 SGHNT and CDR2 YYREEE (reference sequence). CDR3: CASSLGLAGITGELFF. As DNA, the CDR3 is TGTGCCAGCAGCTTAGGACTAGCGGGAATCACCGGGGAGCTGTTTTTT.

As regards this clone: Other DNA variants within this sample encode the same CDR3. The CDR3 nucleotides read TGTGCCAGCAGCTTGGGGCGGGGGGGGTACGAGCAGTACTTC. This translates into CASSLGRGGYEQYF. The chain has TRBV7-2 and TRBJ2-7; 9 bases fit TRBD2. Trimming removed 3 bases from V and 4 bases from J; junction bases left unmatched: 4. Germline CDR1 reads SGHTA; CDR2 reads FQGNSA. The CDR3 is 14 residues long.

This clone is a singleton in its sample. V and J are TRBV6-1 and TRBJ2-1; TRBD2 agrees at 12 bases. This CDR3 is built from 15 residues. Trimming removed 2 bases from V and 6 bases from J; junction bases left unmatched: 2. Germline lookup yields CDR1 MNHNS and CDR2 SASEGT. CDR3 nucleotides: TGTGCCAGCAGTGAACTAGCGGGGGGGCCCAATGAGCAGTTCTTC. Translated: CASSELAGGPNEQFF.

The chain couples TRBV5-6 to TRBJ2-2; TRBD2 matches 7 bases. The CDR3 covers 15 residues. Germline CDR1 and CDR2: SGHDT and YYEEEE. Trimming cost V 3 bases and J 6 bases; bases outside gene matches: 8. The CDR3 region has the DNA TGTGCCAGCAGCTGGGAGGGGAGAGGGGCCGGGGAGCTGTTTTTT. It is translated as CASSWEGRGAGELFF.

J is TRBJ1-5 and V is TRBV6-1; 7 bases are shared with TRBD1. The germline gives CDR1 MNHNS, CDR2 SASEGT. Trimming took 6 bases from V and 7 from J; bases not matched to a gene: 6. The CDR3 spans 13 residues. CDR3 in DNA: TGTGCCAGCAGAGAACAGGGGACGCAGCCCCAGCATTTT. Its translation: CASREQGTQPQHF.

This chain joins TRBV4-3 and TRBJ2-3; possible D gene TRBD1, 5 bases. The CDR3 runs 13 residues. Between the trimmed V and J ends, which lost 0 bases and 5 bases, there was a span of 6 bases. Germline-derived CDR1 and CDR2 are LGHNA and YSLEER. The CDR3 coding sequence is TGCGCCAGCAGCCAAGAAGGGGTAGATACGCAGTATTTT. Protein product: CASSQEGVDTQYF.

This clone was seen only once. This chain connects TRBV28 to TRBJ2-7; 7 bases agree with TRBD1. Germline V gives CDR1 MDHEN, CDR2 SYDVKM. This CDR3 comprises 15 residues. V lost 5 bases and J lost 1; bases outside the gene matches: 8. CDR3 bases: TGTGCCAGCAGTCCTACCGGGACAGAATCCTACGAGCAGTACTTC. It is translated as CASSPTGTESYEQYF.

Only a few counts were recorded for this clone. The chain combines TRBV28 with TRBJ1-6, with TRBD1 matching 8 bases. The trim removed 2 bases at V and 7 bases at J, leaving 4 bases unmatched. This CDR3 has 15 amino acids. The germline CDR1 and CDR2 sequences are MDHEN and SYDVKM. The CDR3 is CASSLHRQGNSPLHF. The CDR3 coding sequence is TGTGCCAGCAGTTTACATCGACAGGGGAATTCACCCCTCCACTTT.

This clone showed up just once. V usage is TRBV7-8 and J usage is TRBJ2-4; D possibly corresponds to TRBD1 (6 bases). The V end was cut by 5 bases, the J end by 1 base, with 9 bases between. Germline V CDR1 and CDR2: SGHVS, FQNEAQ. The CDR3 sequence is 14 residues long. The CDR3 region has the DNA TGTGCCAGCAGCCTAGACAGGGCCAAAAACATTCAGTACTTC. Protein sequence: CASSLDRAKNIQYF.

This chain connects TRBV5-6 to TRBJ1-5, with unresolved D. Germline assignment: CDR1 SGHDT and CDR2 YYEEEE. V was shortened by 4 bases and J by 0 bases, with 8 bases between the two germline ends. The CDR3 extends over 14 amino acids. As DNA, the CDR3 is TGTGCCAGCAGCATAACACATAGCAATCAGCCCCAGCATTTT. Its protein product is CASSITHSNQPQHF.

The rearrangement uses TRBV5-4 and TRBJ2-3; 7 nucleotides match TRBD2. Germline values: CDR1 SGHNT, CDR2 YYREEE (reference sequence). The CDR3 is made up of 15 amino acids. V lost 0 bases, J lost 8 bases, and 9 bases stayed unmatched. The CDR3 DNA reads as TGTGCCAGCAGCTTGGTCGGGACTATAGGTGGTACGCAGTATTTT. Translation: CASSLVGTIGGTQYF.

This chain joins TRBV7-2 and TRBJ1-4, with D perhaps matching TRBD1 (5 bases). Trimming stripped 1 base from V and 8 bases from J, with 14 bases between. Per the germline V gene, CDR1 is SGHTA and CDR2 is FQGNSA. This CDR3 comprises 15 residues. Here the CDR3 DNA reads TGTGCCAGCAGCTTAGACATAGGGGTAGGAGAAAAACTGTTTTTT. Protein: CASSLDIGVGEKLFF.